This T cell receptor beta chain comes out of a study of blood T cell repertoires in COVID-19. In the study overall: Samples taken during acute and convalescent COVID-19 were collected in the United States, Italy and Spain. The cDNA or gDNA used as material had been derived from T cells, B-cell-depleted T cells, or PBMCs.

As processed by the authors: Reference gene primer amplification gave estimated nucleated cell counts. TCRdb's copy holds only in-frame clones and misses some; the assay was immunoSEQ multiplex PCR. Clonal size and the V and J genes are those of that table, whereas D and trimming came from the DNA. The data show 180,000 or so clones, about 75% seen once. Germline V CDR1 and CDR2: PRHDT, FYEKMQ (reference sequence). The CDR3 extends over 15 amino acids. Germline trimming cut 5 bases from V and 3 bases from J; bases unmatched to any gene: 8. Material for sequencing was peripheral blood. The chain carries TRBV13 and TRBJ1-1; the match to TRBD1 covers 8 bases. This TCR was recovered from a woman in her forties or fifties with active or convalescent COVID-19. The CDR3 is CASSASHRGDTEAFF. CDR3 DNA sequence: TGTGCCAGCAGCGCCTCTCACAGGGGGGACACTGAAGCTTTCTTT.